This TCR beta chain was profiled in a study of cytomegalovirus exposure and HLA in healthy donors. Study summary: Most donors, more than 80% of approximately 400 genotyped, fell in the Caucasian-associated ancestry cluster.

As concerns this clone: Its specificity is unknown.

Primers included in the PCR were 60 Vbeta and 13 Jbeta primers. Sequenced by immunoSEQ multiplex PCR; TCRdb stores in-frame clones only, minus some. The table lists about 120,000 clones, 70% to 80% of them singletons. General study points: Later work found that TCR association rates differed between HLA loci; DRB1 had the most and HLA-C the fewest. Researchers reported in a later analysis that common viral pathogens appeared linked to several top clusters.

Germline V gene sequence: CDR1 SGHNT, CDR2 YYREEE (reference sequence). This CDR3 region has 15 residues. The ends lost 0 bases at V and 8 bases at J; junction bases unmatched: 5. The chain joins TRBV5-4 to TRBJ2-1; 10 positions agree with TRBD1. The receptor was derived from a man aged 50-60 years in good health and CMV-seropositive. Sequences were obtained from PBMCs. This chain's CDR3 is CASSLAGQGSYEQFF. The CDR3 DNA follows: TGTGCCAGCAGCTTGGCGGGACAGGGGTCTTATGAGCAGTTCTTC.